The 8 T cell receptor beta chains below were found in one sample sequenced in a study of T cell responses to AZD1222 COVID-19 vaccine. The method was immunoSEQ multiplex PCR; TCRdb's version includes in-frame clones alone and lacks a portion of them. Among 72,000 or so clones, around 87% were seen once, and the ten largest hold 24%. The material was peripheral blood, obtained on day 0 of AZD1222 vaccination. The receptor set was obtained from an adult in good health.

The rearrangement uses TRBV5-4 and TRBJ2-2; a possible D gene is TRBD2 (6 bases). Trimming removed 2 bases from V and 1 base from J, with 12 bases in between. CDR1 and CDR2 (germline): SGHNT, YYREEE (reference sequence). This CDR3 has 16 residues. The CDR3, as DNA: TGTGCCAGCAGCTTCAAGCTAGCGTGGAACACCGGGGAGCTGTTTTTT. This gives the protein CASSFKLAWNTGELFF.

The J gene is TRBJ2-1, the V gene TRBV5-1; 12 bases agree with TRBD2. CDR1 is SGHRS and CDR2 is YFSETQ in the germline V gene. The J segment lost 8 bases and the V segment lost 0 bases, leaving 3 bases of the junction unmatched. This CDR3 region has 15 residues. The CDR3 is CASSLELAGGDEQFF. The CDR3 bases are TGCGCCAGCAGCTTGGAACTAGCGGGGGGCGATGAGCAGTTCTTC.

This clone was counted between two and nine times. This chain uses TRBV2 with TRBJ1-2; 12 positions match TRBD1. Germline-derived CDR1 and CDR2 are SNHLY and FYNNEI. V lost 4 bases, J lost 4 bases, and 10 bases stayed unmatched. This CDR3 region has 17 residues. The CDR3 reads CASSVHRDRGQGYGYTF. The CDR3 region has the DNA TGTGCCAGCAGTGTACACCGGGACAGGGGGCAGGGCTATGGCTACACCTTC.

V gene TRBV29-1 combines with J gene TRBJ2-3; no clear D gene. The CDR3 length is 12 residues. The ends were cut back, 6 bases at V and 0 bases at J, with 7 bases in the middle. Germline V gives CDR1 SQVTM, CDR2 ANQGSEA. The chain's CDR3 is CSVVLSTDTQYF. The DNA of the CDR3 is TGCAGCGTCGTCCTTAGCACAGATACGCAGTATTTT.

The chain joins TRBV2 to TRBJ1-2; D is possibly TRBD1 (5 bases). Germline values: CDR1 SNHLY, CDR2 FYNNEI. The V end was cut by 2 bases, the J end by 8 bases, with 21 bases between. CDR3 length: 16 amino acids. The CDR3 protein is CASSELVAEGLGGYTF. DNA for the CDR3: TGTGCCAGCAGTGAATTAGTGGCGGAGGGGTTGGGCGGCTACACCTTC.

The V gene is TRBV11-2, the J gene TRBJ2-1; D tentatively fits TRBD1 or TRBD2 (5 bases each). Germline CDR1 reads SGHAT; CDR2 reads FQNNGV. CDR3 length: 16 residues. Trimming pared 0 bases from V and 2 bases from J, leaving 11 bases between. CDR3 sequence reads: CASSLEGTTPYNEQFF. The CDR3 DNA is TGTGCCAGCAGCTTAGAAGGGACCACACCCTACAATGAGCAGTTCTTC.

This clone was observed once. The CDR3 DNA reads TGTGCCAGCAGTGAAGAGGGGGCATCCTATAATTCACCCCTCCACTTT. Translating it yields CASSEEGASYNSPLHF. The chain has TRBV2 and TRBJ1-6; 7 nucleotides agree with TRBD1. The length of the CDR3 is 16 residues. After removal of 1 base from V and 1 base from J, the junction contained 1 base not matched to a gene. Germline V gene sequence: CDR1 SNHLY, CDR2 FYNNEI.

V is TRBV4-1 and J is TRBJ1-5; D gene unclear. Germline loops: CDR1 MGHRA, CDR2 YSYEKL. With 2 bases removed from V and 0 bases from J, the gap between germline ends came to 11 bases. The CDR3 has 16 residues. CDR3 nucleotides: TGCGCCAGCAGCCAATATGGTGGTCATAGCAATCAGCCCCAGCATTTT. It yields the protein CASSQYGGHSNQPQHF.